This record looks at one TCR beta chain sequence and its context. This clonotype was detected only a few times. Which antigen it targets is not known. No clone much larger than this one lies a single base away; base qualities are absent. The data were taken from a study of blood T cells in healthy people across ages (dated by TCRdb to 2015 to 2017). As for the study more broadly: Template switching captured roughly one uniquely barcoded TCR beta cDNA molecule per two T cells in model experiments. The study measured age-related changes in TCR beta repertoire diversity using deep sequencing normalized with unique cDNA molecular identifiers. Four age groups were formed from the donors: young (average 16 years), middle-aged (approximately 40), aged (more than 55) and long-lived (82). For two donors (one aged 18 to 29 and one aged 80 or older), the study analyzed two additional independent replicas of 1 million unique cDNA reads from the same blood draw.

Receptor amplification or capture employed 5' RACE. Data came from an Illumina HiSeq 2500. A second PCR of about 7 to 12 cycles was performed with a sample-barcoded 5' primer and a J-beta primer mix. A unique molecular identifier was introduced onto each TCR beta cDNA molecule by a template-switch 5' adaptor carrying 12 random nucleotides. At least 3 million CDR3-containing paired-end reads were obtained from each sample. All of the RNA was converted into first-strand cDNA using the Mint cDNA synthesis kit, with a TRBC-specific oligonucleotide serving as the primer. All cDNA was treated with uracil-DNA glycosylase and then went through a first 18-cycle PCR with the universal primers M1SS and BC2_uni_R. In the authors' own workflow: Each sample was normalized by randomly selecting 1 million high-quality reads, each carrying a distinct molecular identifier. Instead of being binned into consensus sequences, reads with shared molecular identifiers were discarded. MiTCR, with a Q25 quality threshold and the strictest error-elimination algorithm, was used for CDR3 identification, clonotype clustering and error correction. A nonparametric unseen species model using Euler transformation provided a lower-bound estimate of total TCR beta diversity. TCRdb trimmed the raw reads at Q25, called clones with MiXCR and kept productive beta chains. Rows with one shared CDR3 protein collapse into an entry with the most common genes and DNA. It is TCRdb's table, rather than the study itself, that gives the V and J calls and clone size. This sample lists around 1,000,000 distinct CDR3 sequences; roughly a quarter were detected once. The ten most abundant clones make up around 0.75% of the sample.

Donors were around 37 systemically healthy Caucasian individuals from Russia aged 6 to 90 years. Around 10 milliliters of peripheral blood were drawn from each donor into EDTA-treated Vacutainer tubes. Ficoll-Paque density-gradient centrifugation was used to isolate PBMCs, with at least 6.5 million per sample. Total RNA, at least 6 micrograms per sample, was extracted from PBMCs with Trizol reagent. The percentages of naive CD45RAhigh/CD27high T cells were determined by flow cytometry on a PBMC aliquot from every donor. Trimming costs V 3 bases and J 0 bases, and their ends lie 15 bases apart. Spanning cysteine to phenylalanine, the CDR3 consists of 16 amino acids. CDR3 DNA is the only sequence kept; it has 48 bases, read in frame from the first base. From the germline V gene, CDR1 is LGHNA and CDR2 is YNFKEQ. Broad study findings and their caveats: There was a strong correlation between observed TCR beta diversity and the percentage of naive T cells measured by flow cytometry. Donor CMV infection status was unknown, potentially confounding age-related changes in expanded clonotypes. Since profiling was done on bulk unsorted PBMCs, naive and antigen-experienced compartments could not be conclusively compared. Total diversity estimates from one million sequenced T cells were considered lower bounds and underestimates. Observed TCR beta diversity per million T cells fell roughly linearly with age, and a significant reduction was already apparent by age about 38. Compared with the aged group, more naive CD4+ T cells, fewer expanded clones and increased TCR diversity were shown by the long-lived group, suggesting age selection.

The same sample was also used in a study of T cells of mothers and their children. The second paper further reports: Nine systemically healthy Caucasian individuals served as donors, namely three mothers together with their six children. cDNA synthesis used all of the extracted RNA, with 1.5 ug of RNA in each 15 ul reaction. In the second PCR, the M1S primer introduced both the sample barcodes and 2-4 random nucleotides. Over 9.5 million TCR beta CDR3 reads came from each mother, compared with some 3 million reads from each child. In both related and unrelated pairs, thymic selection shapes the output of TCR recombination in a similar way, with inherited differences having only a minor effect. Related mother-child pairs always showed normalized repertoire overlap that was slightly higher than in unrelated mother-child pairs, though the difference was never significant. No persistent microchimeric T cell clones were found, with a detection sensitivity of 80 to 100 clones per million clonotypes. The study used deep NGS to compare TCR beta repertoires of mothers and children, seeking features distinguishing related mother-child pairs from unrelated individuals. The mean age was around 40 +/- 4 years for the mothers and around 10 +/- 4 years for the children. Libraries were sequenced on Illumina HiSeq 2000 with 100+100 nt paired-end reads after adapter ligation with NEBNext reagents. To prevent cross-contamination, the mother and child libraries were prepared one month apart and sequenced in separate runs. Each donor had between roughly 450,000 and 2,100,000 distinct TCR beta clonotypes identified. Naive TCR beta clonotypes were estimated from low-frequency clonotypes matched to each donor's FACS-determined naive share, without sorting.

The sequence was collected from a girl aged 2 to 10 in good health. Sequencing input: blood. The chain joins TRBV4-2 to TRBJ2-7, and possibly TRBD2, on 6 matching bases. The base sequence is TGTGCCAGCAGCCAGGATCGTTCTAGCGTCTCCTACGAGCAGTACTTC. The resulting protein is CASSQDRSSVSYEQYF.